This T cell receptor (beta chain) was retrieved from a study of control samples from healthy donors and cancer patients. Sequencing used immunoSEQ multiplex PCR; TCRdb keeps in-frame clones, though not all of them. The sample holds around 200,000 clones, around 91% seen once. V trimming: 5 bases; J trimming: 2 bases; junction bases outside the gene matches: 6. This CDR3 comprises 18 residues. The germline V gene has CDR1 MNHEY and CDR2 SVGEGT. The V call is TRBV6-2 or TRBV6-3, the J call TRBJ2-1; 16 bases match TRBD2. The sequenced sample consisted of blood. The clonotype was recovered from a woman aged 25 to 39 in good health. The CDR3 region has the DNA TGTGCCAGCAGTGACCCGGGACTAGCGGGAGGGCCCTACAATGAGCAGTTCTTC. Encoded protein: CASSDPGLAGGPYNEQFF.